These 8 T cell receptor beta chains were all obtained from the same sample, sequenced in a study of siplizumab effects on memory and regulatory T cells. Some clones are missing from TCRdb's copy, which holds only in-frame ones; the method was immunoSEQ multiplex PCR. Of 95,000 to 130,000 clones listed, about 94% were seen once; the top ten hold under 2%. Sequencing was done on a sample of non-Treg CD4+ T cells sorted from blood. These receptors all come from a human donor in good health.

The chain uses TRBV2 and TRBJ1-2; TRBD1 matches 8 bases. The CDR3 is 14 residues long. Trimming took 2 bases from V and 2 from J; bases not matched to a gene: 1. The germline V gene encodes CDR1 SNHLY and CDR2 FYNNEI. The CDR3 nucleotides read TGTGCCAGCAGTGAAACAGGGGGGAACTATGGCTACACCTTC. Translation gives CASSETGGNYGYTF.

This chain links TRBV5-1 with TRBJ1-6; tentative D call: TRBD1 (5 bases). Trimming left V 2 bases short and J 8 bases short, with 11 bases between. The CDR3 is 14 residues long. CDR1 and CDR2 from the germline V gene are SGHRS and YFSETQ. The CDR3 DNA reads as TGCGCCAGCAGCTTATCAGGGAGAGATTCACCCCTCCACTTT. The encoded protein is CASSLSGRDSPLHF. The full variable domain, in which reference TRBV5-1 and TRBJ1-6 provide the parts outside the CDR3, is KAGVTQTPRYLIKTRGQQVTLSCSPISGHRSVSWYQQTPGQGLQFLFEYFSETQRNKGNFPGRFSGRQFSNSRSEMNVSTLELGDSALYLCASSLSGRDSPLHFGNGTRLTVT.

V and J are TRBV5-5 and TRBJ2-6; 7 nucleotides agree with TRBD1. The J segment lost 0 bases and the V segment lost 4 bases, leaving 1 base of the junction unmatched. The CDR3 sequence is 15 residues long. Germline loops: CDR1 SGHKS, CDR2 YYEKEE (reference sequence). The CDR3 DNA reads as TGTGCCAGCAGCCCAGGGGGCTCTGGGGCCAACGTCCTGACTTTC. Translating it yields CASSPGGSGANVLTF.

The CDR3 spells CASNTGTSGGSYNEQFF. In DNA form, the CDR3 reads TGCGCCAGCAATACCGGGACTAGCGGGGGGTCCTACAATGAGCAGTTCTTC. The chain carries TRBV10-1 and TRBJ2-1; TRBD2 aligns across 15 bases. Losses at the gene ends were 7 bases for V and 1 base for J; bases not matched to a gene: 5. The CDR3 has 17 residues. Germline assignment: CDR1 WNHNN and CDR2 SYGVQD (reference sequence).

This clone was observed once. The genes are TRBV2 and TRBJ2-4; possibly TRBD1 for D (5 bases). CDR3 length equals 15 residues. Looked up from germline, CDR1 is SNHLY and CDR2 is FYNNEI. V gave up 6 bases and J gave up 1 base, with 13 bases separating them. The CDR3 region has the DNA TGTGCCAGCAGGACTCAGGGTCTCGCCAAAAACATTCAGTACTTC. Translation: CASRTQGLAKNIQYF.

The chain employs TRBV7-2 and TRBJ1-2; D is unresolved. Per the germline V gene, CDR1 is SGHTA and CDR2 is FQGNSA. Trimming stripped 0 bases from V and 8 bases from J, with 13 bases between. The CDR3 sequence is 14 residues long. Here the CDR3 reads CASSLAGSAGGYTF. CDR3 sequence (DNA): TGTGCCAGCAGCTTAGCAGGGTCGGCCGGAGGCTACACCTTC.

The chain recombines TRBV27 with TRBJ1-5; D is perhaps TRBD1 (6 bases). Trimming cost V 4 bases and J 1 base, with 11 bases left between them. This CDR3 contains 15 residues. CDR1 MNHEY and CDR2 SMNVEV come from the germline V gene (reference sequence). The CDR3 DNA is TGTGCCAGCAGTTCTCCAGGGGCGAGCAATCAGCCCCAGCATTTT. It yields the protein CASSSPGASNQPQHF.

The CDR3 nucleotides read TGTGCCAGCAGTCCAGGCCTGAATCAGCCCCAGCATTTT. Residues: CASSPGLNQPQHF. The J gene is TRBJ1-5, the V gene TRBV5-8; no reliable D call. CDR1 is SGHTS and CDR2 is YDEGEE in the germline V gene. V shed 5 bases and J shed 4 bases, with 10 bases lying between them. This CDR3 has 13 amino acids.